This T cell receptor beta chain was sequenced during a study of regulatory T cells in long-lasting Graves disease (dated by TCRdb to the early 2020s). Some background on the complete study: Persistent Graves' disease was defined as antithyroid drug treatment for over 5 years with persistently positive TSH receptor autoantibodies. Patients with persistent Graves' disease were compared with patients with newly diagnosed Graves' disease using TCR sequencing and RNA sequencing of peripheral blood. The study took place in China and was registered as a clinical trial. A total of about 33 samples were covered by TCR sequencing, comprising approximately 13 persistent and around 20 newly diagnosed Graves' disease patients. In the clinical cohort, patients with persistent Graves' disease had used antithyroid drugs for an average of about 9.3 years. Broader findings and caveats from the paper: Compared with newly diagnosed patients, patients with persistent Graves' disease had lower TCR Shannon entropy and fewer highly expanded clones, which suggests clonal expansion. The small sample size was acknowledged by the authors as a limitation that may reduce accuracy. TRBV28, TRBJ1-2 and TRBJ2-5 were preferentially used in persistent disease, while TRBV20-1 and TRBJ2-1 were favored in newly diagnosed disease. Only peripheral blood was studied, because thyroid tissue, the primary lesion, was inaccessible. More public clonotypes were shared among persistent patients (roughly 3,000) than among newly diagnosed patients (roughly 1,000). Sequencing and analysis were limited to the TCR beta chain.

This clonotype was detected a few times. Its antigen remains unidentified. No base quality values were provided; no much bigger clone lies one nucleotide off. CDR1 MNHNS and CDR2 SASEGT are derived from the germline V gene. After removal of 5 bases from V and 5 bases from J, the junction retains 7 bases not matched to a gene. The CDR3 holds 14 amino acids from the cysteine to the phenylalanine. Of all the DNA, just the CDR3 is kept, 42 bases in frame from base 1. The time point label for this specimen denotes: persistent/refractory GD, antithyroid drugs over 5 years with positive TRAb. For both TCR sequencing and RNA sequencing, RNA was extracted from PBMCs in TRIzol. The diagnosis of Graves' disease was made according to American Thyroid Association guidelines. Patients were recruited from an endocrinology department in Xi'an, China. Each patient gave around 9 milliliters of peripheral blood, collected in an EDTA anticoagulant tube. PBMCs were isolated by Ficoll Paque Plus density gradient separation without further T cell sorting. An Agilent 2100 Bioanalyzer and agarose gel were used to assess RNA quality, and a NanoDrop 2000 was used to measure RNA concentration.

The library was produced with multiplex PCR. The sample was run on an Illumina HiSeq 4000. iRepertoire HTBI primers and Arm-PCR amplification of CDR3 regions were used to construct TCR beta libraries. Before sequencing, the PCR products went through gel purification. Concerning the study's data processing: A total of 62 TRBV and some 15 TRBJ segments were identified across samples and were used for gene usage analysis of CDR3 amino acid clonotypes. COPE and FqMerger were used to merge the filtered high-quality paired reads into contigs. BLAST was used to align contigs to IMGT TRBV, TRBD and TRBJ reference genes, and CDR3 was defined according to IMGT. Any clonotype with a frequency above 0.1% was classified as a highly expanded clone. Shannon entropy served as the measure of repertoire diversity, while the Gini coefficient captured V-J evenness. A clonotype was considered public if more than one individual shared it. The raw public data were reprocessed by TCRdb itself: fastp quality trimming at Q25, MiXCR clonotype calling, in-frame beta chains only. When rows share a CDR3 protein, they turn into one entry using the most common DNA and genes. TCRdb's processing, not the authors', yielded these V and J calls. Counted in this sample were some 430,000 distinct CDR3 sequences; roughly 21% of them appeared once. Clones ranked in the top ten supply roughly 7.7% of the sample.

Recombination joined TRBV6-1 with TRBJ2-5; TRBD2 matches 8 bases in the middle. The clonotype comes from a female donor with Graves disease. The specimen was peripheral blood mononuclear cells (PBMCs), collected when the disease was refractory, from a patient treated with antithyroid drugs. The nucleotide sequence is TGTGCCAGCAGTCAACTAGCGGAGGGGGAGACCCAGTACTTC. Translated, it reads CASSQLAEGETQYF.